The T cell receptor beta chain described here comes from a study of T-cell memory formation after mild COVID-19. Study overall: TCR clusters mostly belonged to single donors. Study-level results: The study found balanced CD4/CD8 in clones contracting day 15 to 85 and a CD4+ lean in later expanders.

Constant-segment primers served in 5'RACE that generated TCR alpha and TCR beta cDNA libraries bearing sample barcodes and UMIs. MiXCR was run by TCRdb on the 5' RACE reads, yielding one entry per CDR3 protein. The sample contains 150,000 to 200,000 distinct CDR3 sequences, approximately 10% of which appear only once. About this clonotype: No antigen is known for it.

Trimming cost V 4 bases and J 14 bases, with 30 bases left between them. The CDR3 is 17 residues long. Germline V lookup: CDR1 MGHDK, CDR2 SYGVNS. The origin of this receptor is a man younger than 35 who had mild COVID-19 (a few samples of this study predate the infection). Cell type and time point are not known. V is TRBV25-1 and J is TRBJ2-1; D may be TRBD2 (5 bases). Sequencing input: PBMCs or a T cell subset sorted from them (not recorded which). The CDR3 sequence: CASSAHNGGGSKAPEFF. The CDR3 nucleotides read TGTGCCAGCAGTGCTCATAACGGTGGCGGGTCAAAGGCGCCGGAGTTCTTC.